These 2 T cell receptor beta chains were all obtained from the same sample, sequenced in a study of identical twins. TCRdb reprocessed the 5' RACE reads with MiXCR, giving one entry per CDR3 protein. This table holds some 460,000 distinct CDR3 sequences, around 14% found once. The same data also went into a second study, on yellow fever vaccine responses in identical twins.

Source material: CD4+ T cells sorted from blood. The receptor source for this set is a woman younger than 30 in good health.

This clonotype appeared a few times. V gene TRBV27 combines with J gene TRBJ2-3; the match to TRBD2 covers 8 bases. CDR1 and CDR2 from the germline V gene are MNHEY and SMNVEV (reference sequence). This CDR3 has 14 residues. Trimming cost V 3 bases and J 4 bases; bases outside gene matches: 3. The CDR3: CASSFWTSSDTQYF. As DNA, the CDR3 is TGTGCCAGCAGTTTTTGGACTAGCTCAGATACGCAGTATTTT.

This clonotype turned up a few times. V usage is TRBV5-1 and J usage is TRBJ2-3; 7 nucleotides line up with TRBD2. This CDR3 has 16 residues. The trim removed 8 bases at V and 2 bases at J, leaving 14 bases unmatched. CDR1 is SGHRS, CDR2 YFSETQ, per germline. The DNA of the CDR3 is TGCGCCAGTCGACCCCGTGAGGGAGGGATCACAGATACGCAGTATTTT. Its translation: CASRPREGGITDTQYF.